Shown below are 17 T cell receptor beta chains from a single sample sequenced in a study of tissue T cells after allogeneic stem cell transplantation (dated 2022 in TCRdb). The library was obtained by the immunoSEQ multiplex PCR assay. TCRdb's version of the immuneACCESS table is confined to in-frame rearrangements and falls short of the full clone set. An unresolved V gene accounts for under half of the shortfall where checked; the remainder is of unknown origin. This sample lists about 4,200 clones; roughly 47% were detected once. 8% to 8.5% of the sample lies in the top ten. The sample's time point label, decoded: mouse harvest day 7 after allogeneic transplant. Each mouse graft, delivered by tail vein injection, combined 10^6 splenic CD5+ T cells with 10^7 T-cell-depleted bone marrow cells. The sequenced sample consisted of lymph node tissue. These receptors were obtained from a female BALB/c mouse given C57BL/6 T cells with graft-versus-host disease after an allogeneic hematopoietic cell transplant.

This clone came up a few times. Genes here carry mouse names. With the read ending 1 residue before the CDR3 end, the germline J gene is used to fill in that end. The V and J genes are TRBV26 and TRBJ2-7, with TRBD1 matching over 9 bases. With V trimmed by 0 bases and J by 0 bases, 0 bases remained unmatched. This CDR3 has 15 residues. Germline CDR1 is KGHPV and CDR2 is FQNQEV (reference sequence). The part of the CDR3 DNA that was read is TGTGCCAGCAGTCTGTCGACAGGGGGCTCCTATGAACAGTAC. It codes for CASSLSTGGSYEQY. The complete CDR3 sequence is CASSLSTGGSYEQYF.

About this clone itself: The listed genes are named as in mouse. The read is 1 residue too short to cover the CDR3 end, so that end is filled in from the germline J gene. The J gene is TRBJ2-1, the V gene TRBV26, with TRBD2 as a possible D gene (7 bases). With 2 bases removed from V and 7 bases from J, the gap between germline ends came to 9 bases. The CDR3 totals 13 residues. The germline V gene has CDR1 KGHPV and CDR2 FQNQEV (reference sequence). The part of the CDR3 DNA that was read is TGTGCCAGCAGTCTGGAGGGGGGGGCTGAGCAGTTC. It codes for CASSLEGGAEQF. The full CDR3 reads CASSLEGGAEQFF.

Concerning this clone itself: Gene names follow the mouse nomenclature. Incomplete CDR3 DNA: TGTGCCAGCACTCGGGGGGGGCGGGGGGGGCTTGAACAGTAC. Protein sequence: CASTRGGRGGLEQY. In full, the CDR3 reads CASTRGGRGGLEQYF. The chain uses TRBV19 and TRBJ2-7; 8 positions match TRBD2. The CDR3 goes on 1 residue after the read ends, and that part is filled in from the germline J gene. The trim removed 6 bases at V and 6 bases at J, leaving 14 bases unmatched. CDR3 length: 15 residues. Germline-derived CDR1 and CDR2 are FNHDT and SITEND (reference sequence).

A remark on this clone: The gene symbols are mouse symbols. The read gets to within 1 residue of the CDR3 end, and the germline J gene fills in the rest. The rearrangement links TRBV19 to TRBJ1-1; 7 bases are shared with TRBD1. This CDR3 comprises 16 residues. Losses at the gene ends were 2 bases for V and 0 bases for J; bases not matched to a gene: 7. Germline loops: CDR1 FNHDT, CDR2 SITEND (reference sequence). The CDR3 sequence: CASSIPTGYANTEVFF. The CDR3 bases that were read are TGTGCCAGCAGTATCCCGACAGGGTATGCAAACACAGAAGTCTTC.

This clone was recorded a few times. Germline and genes here are mouse. The read stops 1 residue short of the end of the CDR3; the missing end is completed from the germline J gene. The chain joins TRBV26 to TRBJ1-5; 8 nucleotides agree with TRBD1. Germline loops: CDR1 KGHPV, CDR2 FQNQEV (reference sequence). The CDR3 is 15 residues long. Trimming cost V 7 bases and J 0 bases; bases outside gene matches: 5. CDR3 region: CASTPGQDNNQAPLF. The part of the CDR3 DNA that was read is TGTGCCAGCACCCCGGGACAGGATAACAACCAGGCTCCGCTT.

Points on this clone: Gene names and germline refer to mouse. Coverage ceases 1 residue before the CDR3 finishes, and the germline J gene fills in the end. The chain is built from TRBV3 and TRBJ2-1, with D tentatively TRBD1 or TRBD2 (5 bases each). The CDR3 is 14 residues long. Trimming took 1 base from V and 1 from J, leaving 5 bases between them. The V gene's germline CDR1 is SNHLY and CDR2 FYNGKV (reference sequence). CDR3 in amino acids: CASSLGGNYAEQFF. The DNA read from the CDR3 is TGTGCCAGCAGCTTAGGGGGGAACTATGCTGAGCAGTTC. Looking up the rest from reference TRBV3 and TRBJ2-1 gives the full variable domain: GPKVLQIPSHQIIDMGQMVTLNCDPVSNHLYFYWYKQILGQQMEFLVNFYNGKVMEKSKLFKDQFSVERPDGSYFTLKIQPTALEDSAVYFCASSLGGNYAEQFFGPGTRLTVL.

On this clone itself: Germline and genes here are mouse. The CDR3 bases that were read are TGTGCCAGCAGTGATGGGGGACTGGGGGGCCTATATGAACAGTAC. Amino acids: CASSDGGLGGLYEQY. The whole CDR3 sequence is CASSDGGLGGLYEQYF. The chain has TRBV13-1 and TRBJ2-7; 12 bases line up with TRBD2. The read stops 1 residue short of the end of the CDR3; the missing end is completed from the germline J gene. The junction had 5 bases not matched to a gene; V was cut back by 0 bases and J by 4 bases. CDR1 NSHNY and CDR2 SYGAGN come from the germline V gene. The CDR3 contains 16 residues.

This clone is classed as large. The gene names given are mouse names. The CDR3 end is not reached by the read, which stops 1 residue before it; the germline J gene fills it in. The rearrangement uses TRBV13-1 and TRBJ2-4, with TRBD2 matching over 7 bases. This CDR3 is 14 amino acids long. Germline lookup yields CDR1 NSHNY and CDR2 SYGAGN. V lost 3 bases to trimming and J lost 0 bases; unmatched junction nucleotides: 1. The sequenced part of the CDR3 DNA is TGTGCCAGCAGTGGCTGGGGGAGTCAAAACACCTTGTAC. Residues: CASSGWGSQNTLY. The CDR3 as a whole reads CASSGWGSQNTLYF.

On this clone itself: The gene names given are mouse names. The read stops 1 residue short of the end of the CDR3; the missing end is completed from the germline J gene. V and J are TRBV31 and TRBJ2-2; 7 bases are a match to TRBD2. Germline CDR1 GKSSPN, CDR2 SITVG. The CDR3 is 15 amino acids. Trimming removed 0 bases from V and 0 bases from J; junction bases left unmatched: 1. The CDR3 protein is CAWSLDWANTGQLYF. CDR3 bases read: TGTGCCTGGAGTCTCGACTGGGCAAACACCGGGCAGCTCTAC.

In the case of this clone: Each gene name is a mouse one. The DNA ends 1 residue before the CDR3 does, and the rest of the CDR3 is filled in from the germline J gene. The gene calls are TRBV13-2 and TRBJ2-1; D is uncertain. The germline gives CDR1 NNHNN, CDR2 SYGAGS (reference sequence). This CDR3 is built from 13 residues. The germline V and J ends were trimmed by 3 bases and 0 bases, with 4 bases remaining between them. The part of the CDR3 DNA that was read is TGTGCCAGCGGTGGGACTAACTATGCTGAGCAGTTC. It encodes CASGGTNYAEQF. The CDR3 in its entirety is CASGGTNYAEQFF.

On this clone: Mouse germline and gene names are used. The read terminates 1 residue before the CDR3 end, so the remaining end is supplied by the germline J gene. This chain links TRBV12-1 with TRBJ2-5; D unresolved. In germline, CDR1 is SGHSN, CDR2 HYEKVE. The V gene lost 3 bases and the J gene lost 0 bases, with 6 bases spanning the gap. The CDR3 is 13 amino acids. CDR3 DNA (partial): TGTGCCAGCTCTTTCATTAACCAAGACACCCAGTAC. This codes for CASSFINQDTQY. The whole CDR3 reads CASSFINQDTQYF.

As to this clone: At one boundary the junction diverges from the germline segment, which might be a read error. Here the gene names and germline are mouse. The CDR3 is cut off 1 residue early in the read; its end comes from the germline J gene. In the same sample, other DNA sequences code for this CDR3. This sequence joins TRBV26 and TRBJ2-3, with D perhaps TRBD2 (5 bases). CDR1 is KGHPV, CDR2 FQNQEV, per germline (reference sequence). The CDR3 totals 15 residues. The CDR3 region is CASSPRLGSAETLYF. Incomplete CDR3 DNA: TGCGCCAGCAGTCCCCGGTTGGGGAGTGCAGAAACGCTGTAT. Looking up the rest from reference TRBV26 and TRBJ2-3 gives the full variable domain: NSKVIQTPRYLVKGQGQKAKMRCIPEKGHPVVFWYQQNKNNEFKFLINFQNQEVLQQIDMTEKRFSAECPSNSPCSLEIQSSEAGDSALYLCASSPRLGSAETLYFGSGTRLTVL.

About this clone: The gene symbols are mouse symbols. The read stops 1 residue short of the end of the CDR3; the missing end is completed from the germline J gene. This rearrangement joins TRBV4 to TRBJ2-7; no clear D gene. CDR1 and CDR2 (germline): LGHDT, YNNKQL (reference sequence). This CDR3 is 14 amino acids long. Trimming removed 3 bases at V and 0 bases at J, with 9 bases between. The sequenced CDR3 bases are TGTGCCAGCAGCTATCTTGGTAGCTCCTATGAACAGTAC. Translation: CASSYLGSSYEQY. The complete CDR3 protein is CASSYLGSSYEQYF.

Details on this clone: Gene and germline names: mouse. The CDR3 end falls 1 residue outside the read, so it is completed with the germline J gene. The chain recombines TRBV20 with TRBJ2-5; TRBD2 might be the D (5 bases). CDR1 is GFQATS, CDR2 STVNSAI, per germline. The V and J ends lost 1 base and 2 bases respectively, with 7 bases between them. This CDR3 region has 13 residues. CDR3 in amino acids: CGARVGFQDTQYF. The part of the CDR3 DNA that was read is TGTGGTGCTAGGGTGGGGTTCCAAGACACCCAGTAC.

This clone came up a few times. Mouse gene names and germline throughout. The CDR3 is cut off 1 residue early in the read; its end comes from the germline J gene. V gene TRBV24 combines with J gene TRBJ2-4; 8 nucleotides match TRBD1. This CDR3 has 12 residues. Germline V gene sequence: CDR1 KGHTA, CDR2 FRNEEI. V lost 3 bases and J lost 8; bases outside the gene matches: 1. CDR3 bases read: TGTGCCAGCAGTCTCGGACAGGGCACCTTGTAC. It specifies CASSLGQGTLY. In full, the CDR3 reads CASSLGQGTLYF.

With regard to this clone: The gene names given are mouse names. Read sequence stops 1 residue before the CDR3 end, and the germline J gene provides the missing end. This chain links TRBV12-1 with TRBJ2-7; D is ambiguous. The V end lost 1 base, the J end lost 4 bases, and 4 bases lay between the germline ends. There are 11 residues in the CDR3. Germline CDR1 reads SGHSN; CDR2 reads HYEKVE. The part of the CDR3 DNA that was read is TGTGCCAGCTCTCTGAGATATGAACAGTAC. It translates to CASSLRYEQY. The entire CDR3 sequence reads CASSLRYEQYF.

Comments on this clone: Gene names follow the mouse nomenclature. The read ends 1 residue early relative to the CDR3; the germline J gene fills the gap. This chain links TRBV13-1 with TRBJ1-4, with 8 positions matching TRBD1. V lost 3 bases to trimming and J lost 6 bases; unmatched junction nucleotides: 4. This CDR3 contains 14 residues. Germline V gene data show CDR1 as NSHNY and CDR2 as SYGAGN. The sequenced CDR3 bases are TGTGCCAGCAGTGGGCAGGGGGCCGACGAAAGATTATTT. Translation: CASSGQGADERLF. The CDR3 in full is CASSGQGADERLFF.